The T cell receptor (beta chain) described here comes from a study of CD8 T cells in Susac syndrome. After extraction with the RNeasy kit, roughly 0.45 to 1 ug of the RNA was reverse transcribed using random hexamers. From the immunoSEQ multiplex PCR reads, TCRdb called clonotypes with MiXCR, one entry per CDR3 protein. The repertoire holds some 120,000 distinct CDR3 sequences, about nine tenths seen once, with around 0.14% in the top ten. Germline assignment: CDR1 MNHEY and CDR2 SVGEGT. The CDR3 extends over 13 amino acids. V gave up 5 bases and J gave up 6 bases, with 13 bases separating them. This sequence was found in a human donor in good health. Sequenced material: CD4+ T cells from PBMCs. This chain joins TRBV6-2 or TRBV6-3 and TRBJ1-2; possibly TRBD1 for D (5 bases). Here the CDR3 reads CASSPQGRHGYTF. In nucleotides, the CDR3 is TGTGCCAGCAGTCCTCAGGGTAGACATGGCTACACCTTC.